The 13 T cell receptor beta chains below all came from one sample that was sequenced in a study of memory CD4+ T cells and cytomegalovirus serostatus. The sort gate was single viable CD3+CD4+CD8-CD45RO+ cells for memory CD4+ T cells. Profiled with immunoSEQ multiplex PCR; TCRdb holds only in-frame clones, not every one. The top ten hold roughly 6.7% of the sample, which has around 41,000 clones, over 65% seen once. The sample was memory CD4+ T cells from blood. All receptors derive from an adult in good health and CMV-seronegative.

The chain recombines TRBV28 with TRBJ1-2; TRBD1 matches at 8 bases. This CDR3 comprises 14 residues. The V gene end was trimmed by 5 bases and the J gene end by 0 bases; junction bases not matched to a gene: 2. Germline CDR1 reads MDHEN; CDR2 reads SYDVKM. The CDR3 sequence is CASSNRGSNYGYTF. The CDR3 DNA reads as TGTGCCAGCAGTAACAGGGGGTCTAACTATGGCTACACCTTC.

The genes are TRBV5-1 and TRBJ2-5; 8 positions agree with TRBD2. J was trimmed by 10 bases and V by 4 bases; bases with no gene match: 12. This CDR3 is 14 amino acids long. Germline V gives CDR1 SGHRS, CDR2 YFSETQ. The DNA for the CDR3 is TGCGCCAGCAGCACCGGGACACCCGGGGGGGACCAGTACTTC. Protein sequence: CASSTGTPGGDQYF.

This clone was detected only a few times. The chain links TRBV4-3 to TRBJ1-3; D gene ambiguous. The V gene lost 1 base and the J gene lost 4 bases, with 8 bases spanning the gap. The CDR3 contains 14 residues. In germline, CDR1 is LGHNA, CDR2 YSLEER. The CDR3 DNA follows: TGCGCCAGCAGCCAAGGGGAGGAGGGAAACACCATATATTTT. Translation: CASSQGEEGNTIYF.

This chain connects TRBV28 to TRBJ2-7; D gene uncertain. The CDR3 loop spans 13 amino acids. Germline V gives CDR1 MDHEN, CDR2 SYDVKM. V lost 3 bases, J lost 9 bases, and 15 bases lay in between. The CDR3 here is CASSFYFKSRQYF. The CDR3 bases are TGTGCCAGCAGTTTTTACTTCAAAAGCAGGCAGTACTTC.

The chain recombines TRBV21-1 with TRBJ2-7; TRBD2 is the table's D call, not checked against the DNA. TRBV21-1 represents a pseudogene. There are 15 residues in the CDR3. CDR3 coding DNA: TGTGCCAGCAGCCTCGGCGAGGGAAATTCGGCCGAGCAGTACTTC. The encoded protein is CASSLGEGNSAEQYF.

A single count supports this clone. The chain recombines TRBV29-1 with TRBJ2-3; 7 bases match TRBD1. J was trimmed by 4 bases and V by 4 bases; bases with no gene match: 8. The CDR3 has 14 residues. Germline lookup yields CDR1 SQVTM and CDR2 ANQGSEA. CDR3 DNA sequence: TGCAGCGTTGGCCAGACAGGGACCCCAGATACGCAGTATTTT. Protein sequence: CSVGQTGTPDTQYF.

The genes are TRBV28 and TRBJ2-7; the match to TRBD2 covers 11 bases. Trimming took 3 bases from V and 7 from J; bases not matched to a gene: 5. Looked up from germline, CDR1 is MDHEN and CDR2 is SYDVKM. CDR3 length: 14 residues. This CDR3 reads CASSLIAGGREQYF. DNA of the CDR3: TGTGCCAGCAGTTTGATAGCGGGAGGGAGAGAGCAGTACTTC.

The V and J genes are TRBV7-2 and TRBJ2-3; D is ambiguous. Trimming pared 1 base from V and 0 bases from J, leaving 8 bases between. This CDR3 contains 15 residues. Germline V gene lookup returns CDR1 SGHTA and CDR2 FQGNSA. The CDR3 reads CASSLVSLSTDTQYF. CDR3 in DNA: TGTGCCAGCAGCTTAGTGAGCCTGAGCACAGATACGCAGTATTTT.

This clone was found once. J is TRBJ2-7 and V is TRBV27; TRBD1 matches at 9 bases. Germline CDR1 and CDR2: MNHEY and SMNVEV (reference sequence). J gave up 6 bases and V 5 bases, and 8 bases lay outside the gene matches. The CDR3 has 14 residues. The CDR3 is CASSPRQGVGEQYF. The DNA of the CDR3 is TGTGCCAGCAGTCCCCGACAGGGGGTCGGCGAGCAGTACTTC.

The rearrangement joins TRBV7-2 to TRBJ2-1; D ambiguous. Germline V gene sequence: CDR1 SGHTA, CDR2 FQGNSA. Trimming left V 1 base short and J 5 bases short, with 6 bases between. There are 13 residues in the CDR3. The CDR3 coding sequence is TGTGCCAGCAGCTTAGGGCCCAACAATGAGCAGTTCTTC. This sequence encodes CASSLGPNNEQFF.

This clone has more than one count but fewer than ten. This chain uses TRBV28 with TRBJ2-5, with 7 bases fitting TRBD2. This CDR3 is built from 16 residues. The V gene's germline CDR1 is MDHEN and CDR2 SYDVKM. The V and J ends lost 6 bases and 5 bases, in that order; junction bases with no gene match: 15. The CDR3 here is CASSGGSGRALETQYF. The CDR3 DNA reads TGTGCCAGCAGCGGGGGGAGTGGGAGGGCCCTGGAGACCCAGTACTTC.

This clone turned up a few times. CDR3 sequence: CASSYGIPGSYEQYF. The CDR3 DNA follows: TGTGCCAGCAGTTACGGCATCCCAGGGAGCTACGAGCAGTACTTC. V usage is TRBV6-6 and J usage is TRBJ2-7, with D possibly being TRBD1 or TRBD2 (5 bases each). The CDR3 length is 15 residues. Looked up from germline, CDR1 is MNHNY and CDR2 is SVGAGI (reference sequence). Trimming shortened V by 2 bases and J by 3 bases, and 14 bases separated the two germline ends.

The rearrangement links TRBV18 to TRBJ2-7, with TRBD1 identical over 8 bases. Germline CDR1 is KGHSH and CDR2 is LQKENI. The CDR3 is 14 residues long. V lost 3 bases and J lost 3; bases outside the gene matches: 4. The CDR3 region has the DNA TGTGCCAGCTCACCCGGGACAGGTCGCTACGAGCAGTACTTC. It is translated as CASSPGTGRYEQYF.